This is a list of T cell receptor beta chains from one sample in a study of identical twins. Via MiXCR, TCRdb re-called the 5' RACE reads, giving one row per CDR3 protein. Among about 490,000 distinct CDR3 sequences listed, roughly 15% were seen once. The sample was also reused in another study, on yellow fever vaccine responses in identical twins.

Sequenced material: CD4+ T cells sorted from blood. All receptors derive from a woman younger than 35 in good health. The CDR3 runs from the conserved cysteine through the conserved F or W. D genes are given only for firm matches. Clone sizes are given selectively: once, few, many, or a class where the clone is expanded.

TRBV4-1,-,few,TRBJ2-1,CASSQTTGTLLNEQFF,TGCGCCAGCAGCCAGACGACCGGGACCCTTCTCAATGAGCAGTTCTTC
TRBV24-1,-,few,TRBJ2-2,CATSHRTTGELFF,TGTGCCACCTCCCATAGGACCACCGGGGAGCTGTTTTTT
TRBV15,-,-,TRBJ2-1,CATGGAPYNEQFF,TGTGCCACCGGGGGGGCCCCCTACAATGAGCAGTTCTTC
TRBV12-3/TRBV12-4,-,-,TRBJ1-5,CASSLSFQPQHF,TGTGCCAGCAGTTTAAGTTTTCAGCCCCAGCATTTT
TRBV5-1,TRBD2,few,TRBJ2-3,CASSSGTSGGYTDTQYF,TGCGCCAGCAGCTCCGGGACTAGCGGGGGGTATACAGATACGCAGTATTTT
TRBV2,-,few,TRBJ1-2,CASSVRDFNYGYTF,TGTGCCAGCAGTGTACGAGATTTTAACTATGGCTACACCTTC
TRBV29-1,-,few,TRBJ2-1,CSASEENEQFF,TGCAGCGCCTCGGAAGAGAATGAGCAGTTCTTC
TRBV5-6,TRBD1,few,TRBJ2-4,CASRQQGVNIQYF,TGTGCCAGCAGACAACAGGGGGTCAACATTCAGTACTTC
TRBV24-1,TRBD1,-,TRBJ2-1,CATSEAGTGKEQFF,TGTGCCACCAGTGAAGCCGGGACAGGGAAGGAGCAGTTCTTC
TRBV20-1,-,-,TRBJ2-3,CSASPRGSTGTQYF,TGCAGTGCTAGTCCCCGGGGCAGCACAGGTACGCAGTATTTT
TRBV20-1,-,few,TRBJ1-1,CSAHRGAGDTEAFF,TGCAGTGCCCACCGGGGCGCAGGAGACACTGAAGCTTTCTTT
TRBV5-1,TRBD2,-,TRBJ2-1,CASALGLAAYNEQFF,TGCGCCAGCGCCCTGGGCCTAGCGGCCTACAATGAGCAGTTCTTC
TRBV24-1,TRBD1,few,TRBJ2-2,CATSDRYRDSDSTGELFF,TGTGCCACCAGTGATCGTTACCGGGACAGTGATAGCACCGGGGAGCTGTTTTTT
TRBV11-3,-,-,TRBJ2-5,CASSVLLSRGETQYF,TGTGCCAGCAGCGTCCTACTTTCAAGGGGAGAGACCCAGTACTTC
TRBV25-1,-,-,TRBJ2-1,CASRVLGPYYNEQFF,TGTGCCAGCAGGGTATTAGGGCCCTACTACAATGAGCAGTTCTTC
TRBV2,TRBD1,few,TRBJ2-5,CASRGQPQETQYF,TGTGCCAGCAGGGGACAGCCCCAAGAGACCCAGTACTTC
TRBV12-3/TRBV12-4,-,many,TRBJ1-1,CASRSGTEAFF,TGTGCCAGCAGATCCGGGACAGAAGCTTTCTTT
TRBV20-1,-,-,TRBJ2-7,CSARSRGRYEQYF,TGCAGTGCTAGAAGCCGAGGACGCTACGAGCAGTACTTC
TRBV3-1,-,-,TRBJ2-7,CASSQDRREQYF,TGTGCCAGCAGCCAAGATCGGCGGGAGCAGTACTTC
TRBV6-2/TRBV6-3,TRBD2,few,TRBJ2-1,CASSSPGLAGDIYNEQFF,TGTGCCAGCAGTTCCCCGGGACTAGCGGGGGATATCTACAATGAGCAGTTCTTC
TRBV3-1,TRBD2,few,TRBJ2-1,CASSQEEAGGSYNEQFF,TGTGCCAGCAGCCAAGAAGAAGCGGGGGGCTCCTACAATGAGCAGTTCTTC
TRBV7-3,TRBD1,few,TRBJ2-2,CASSKDRENTGELFF,TGTGCCAGCAGCAAAGACAGGGAGAACACCGGGGAGCTGTTTTTT
TRBV5-1,TRBD1,-,TRBJ1-2,CASRVGTGGYYGYTF,TGCGCCAGCAGGGTCGGGACAGGGGGCTACTATGGCTACACCTTC
TRBV24-1,TRBD2,-,TRBJ2-5,CATSDSVSGSVQETQYF,TGTGCCACCAGTGATTCGGTTAGCGGGAGCGTACAAGAGACCCAGTACTTC
TRBV2,TRBD2,many,TRBJ2-1,CASSPGTSFNEQFF,TGTGCCAGCAGCCCAGGGACTAGCTTCAATGAGCAGTTCTTC
TRBV20-1,-,many,TRBJ1-6,CSARVEGYGNSPLHF,TGCAGTGCTAGAGTTGAGGGGTATGGTAATTCACCCCTCCACTTT
TRBV24-1,TRBD2,-,TRBJ2-1,CATSIAGGPIHEQFF,TGTGCCACCAGTATAGCGGGAGGGCCGATCCATGAGCAGTTCTTC
TRBV19,TRBD1,-,TRBJ1-1,CASNRAGGTFSEAFF,TGTGCCAGTAATCGGGCAGGGGGGACATTCTCTGAAGCTTTCTTT
TRBV29-1,TRBD1,many,TRBJ2-3,CSVERQGRPDTQYF,TGCAGCGTGGAAAGACAGGGTAGGCCAGATACGCAGTATTTT
TRBV10-3,-,-,TRBJ2-7,CAISESGGIGSYEQYF,TGTGCCATCAGTGAGTCGGGCGGGATAGGGTCCTACGAGCAGTACTTC
TRBV7-9,-,-,TRBJ2-1,CATVMFRPGDYNEQFF,TGTGCCACCGTCATGTTTCGGCCCGGGGACTACAATGAGCAGTTCTTC
TRBV5-1,TRBD2,many,TRBJ2-3,CASSPPAGETDTQYF,TGCGCCAGCAGCCCACCAGCGGGAGAGACAGATACGCAGTATTTT
TRBV15,-,-,TRBJ1-1,CATSRVVRDEAFF,TGTGCCACCAGCAGAGTTGTGAGGGACGAAGCTTTCTTT
TRBV14,TRBD1,-,TRBJ1-2,CASSNTGGGYGYTF,TGTGCCAGCAGCAATACAGGGGGCGGCTATGGCTACACCTTC
TRBV9,-,few,TRBJ2-2,CASSVGRVGTGELFF,TGTGCCAGCAGCGTAGGTAGGGTCGGCACCGGGGAGCTGTTTTTT
TRBV24-1,-,few,TRBJ2-6,CATSDQDKHVLTF,TGTGCCACCAGTGACCAAGACAAGCACGTCCTGACTTTC
TRBV29-1,-,-,TRBJ1-1,CSDHDSEAFF,TGCAGCGACCACGACAGTGAAGCTTTCTTT
TRBV24-1,-,few,TRBJ2-2,CATSDLTGNTGELFF,TGTGCCACCAGTGATTTGACAGGGAACACCGGGGAGCTGTTTTTT
TRBV5-1,TRBD2,-,TRBJ2-1,CASSSWTSYSYNEQFF,TGCGCCAGCAGCTCCTGGACTAGCTATTCCTACAATGAGCAGTTCTTC
TRBV7-7,-,few,TRBJ2-5,CASSPPGGGRFGETQYF,TGTGCCAGCAGCCCCCCGGGGGGCGGGAGATTTGGGGAGACCCAGTACTTC
TRBV3-1,-,-,TRBJ2-7,CASSLTPGTTPREQYF,TGTGCCAGCAGCCTGACCCCCGGGACAACCCCGAGGGAGCAGTACTTC
TRBV24-1,-,many,TRBJ2-2,CATSDLRAGGGANTGELFF,TGTGCCACCAGTGATTTGCGGGCAGGAGGGGGCGCGAACACCGGGGAGCTGTTTTTT
TRBV6-1,-,-,TRBJ2-2,CASSALGRGSFGGELFF,TGTGCCAGCAGTGCCCTGGGCCGGGGATCCTTTGGCGGGGAGCTGTTTTTT
TRBV28,-,few,TRBJ2-2,CASSFRGTNTGELFF,TGTGCCAGCAGTTTTCGGGGGACGAACACCGGGGAGCTGTTTTTT
TRBV2,-,-,TRBJ1-1,CASSVREAFF,TGTGCCAGCAGTGTCCGTGAAGCTTTCTTT
TRBV15,-,few,TRBJ1-1,CATSKTGTAATEAFF,TGTGCCACCAGCAAAACAGGGACCGCGGCCACTGAAGCTTTCTTT
TRBV4-2,TRBD1,many,TRBJ1-1,CASSQEHRGPAEAFF,TGTGCCAGCAGCCAAGAGCACAGGGGGCCTGCTGAAGCTTTCTTT